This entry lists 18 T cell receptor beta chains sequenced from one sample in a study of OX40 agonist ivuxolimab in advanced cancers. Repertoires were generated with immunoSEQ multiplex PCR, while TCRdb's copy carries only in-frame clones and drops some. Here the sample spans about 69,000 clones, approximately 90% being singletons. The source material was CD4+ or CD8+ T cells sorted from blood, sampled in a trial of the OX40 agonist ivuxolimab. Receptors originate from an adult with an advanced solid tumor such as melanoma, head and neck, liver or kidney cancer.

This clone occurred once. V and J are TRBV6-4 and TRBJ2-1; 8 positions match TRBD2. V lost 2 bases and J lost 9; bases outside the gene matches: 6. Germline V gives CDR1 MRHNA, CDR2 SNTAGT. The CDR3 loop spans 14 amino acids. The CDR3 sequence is CASSDALAGGEQFF. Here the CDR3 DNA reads TGTGCCAGCAGTGACGCTCTAGCGGGCGGTGAGCAGTTCTTC.

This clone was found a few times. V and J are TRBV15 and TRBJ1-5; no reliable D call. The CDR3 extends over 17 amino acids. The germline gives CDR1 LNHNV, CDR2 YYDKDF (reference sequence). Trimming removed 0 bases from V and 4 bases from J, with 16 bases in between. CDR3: CATSRELIGIGNQPQHF. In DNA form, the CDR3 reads TGTGCCACCAGCAGAGAGCTGATTGGGATTGGAAATCAGCCCCAGCATTTT.

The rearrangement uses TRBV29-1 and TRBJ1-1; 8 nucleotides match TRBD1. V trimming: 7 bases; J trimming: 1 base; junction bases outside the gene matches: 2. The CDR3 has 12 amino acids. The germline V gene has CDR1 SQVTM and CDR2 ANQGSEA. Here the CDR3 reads CSGGTGNTEAFF. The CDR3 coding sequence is TGCAGCGGTGGGACAGGGAACACTGAAGCTTTCTTT.

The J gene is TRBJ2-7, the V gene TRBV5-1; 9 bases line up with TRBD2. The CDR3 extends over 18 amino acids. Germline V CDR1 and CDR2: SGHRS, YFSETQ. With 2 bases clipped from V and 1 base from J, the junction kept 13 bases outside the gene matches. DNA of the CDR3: TGCGCCAGCAGCTTTAAAGCGGGAGGTACGGCAGCGTCCTACGAGCAGTACTTC. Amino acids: CASSFKAGGTAASYEQYF.

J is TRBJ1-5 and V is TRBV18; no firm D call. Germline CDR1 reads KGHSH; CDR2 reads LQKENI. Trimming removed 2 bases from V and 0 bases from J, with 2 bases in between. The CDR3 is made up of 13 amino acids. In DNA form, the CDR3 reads TGTGCCAGCTCACCAGATAGCAATCAGCCCCAGCATTTT. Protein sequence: CASSPDSNQPQHF.

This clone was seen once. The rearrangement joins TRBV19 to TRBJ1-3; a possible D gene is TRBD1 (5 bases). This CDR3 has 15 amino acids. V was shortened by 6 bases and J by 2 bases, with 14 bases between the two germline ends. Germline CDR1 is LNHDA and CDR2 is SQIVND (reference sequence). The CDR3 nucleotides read TGTGCCAGTAGATCCGTTGAGGGGACTGGAAACACCATATATTTT. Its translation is CASRSVEGTGNTIYF.

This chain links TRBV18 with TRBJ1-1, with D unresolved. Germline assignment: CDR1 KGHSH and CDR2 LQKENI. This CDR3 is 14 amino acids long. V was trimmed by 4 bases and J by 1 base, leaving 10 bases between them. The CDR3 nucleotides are TGTGCCAGCTCACAGGGAAAGCGGAACACTGAAGCTTTCTTT. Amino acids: CASSQGKRNTEAFF.

DNA for the CDR3: TGTGCCAGTAGTATGGACGGCCGCTCCTACGAGCAGTACTTC. The encoded protein is CASSMDGRSYEQYF. The chain employs TRBV19 and TRBJ2-7; D remains ambiguous. Looked up from germline, CDR1 is LNHDA and CDR2 is SQIVND (reference sequence). V was clipped by 3 bases and J by 0 bases, with 9 bases between them. The CDR3 covers 14 residues.

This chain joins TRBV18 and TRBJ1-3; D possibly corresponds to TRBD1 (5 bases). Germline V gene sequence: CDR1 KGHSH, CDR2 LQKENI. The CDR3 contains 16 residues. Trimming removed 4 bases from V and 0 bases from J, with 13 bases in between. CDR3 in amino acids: CASSQGGTDSGNTIYF. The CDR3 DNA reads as TGTGCCAGCTCACAGGGAGGGACTGACTCTGGAAACACCATATATTTT.

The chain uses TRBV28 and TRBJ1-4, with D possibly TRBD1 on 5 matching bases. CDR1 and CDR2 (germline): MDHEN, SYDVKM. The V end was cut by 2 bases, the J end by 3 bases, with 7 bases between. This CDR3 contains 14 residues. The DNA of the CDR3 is TGTGCCAGCAGTTTAGCGGGGGCTAATGAAAAACTGTTTTTT. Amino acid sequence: CASSLAGANEKLFF.

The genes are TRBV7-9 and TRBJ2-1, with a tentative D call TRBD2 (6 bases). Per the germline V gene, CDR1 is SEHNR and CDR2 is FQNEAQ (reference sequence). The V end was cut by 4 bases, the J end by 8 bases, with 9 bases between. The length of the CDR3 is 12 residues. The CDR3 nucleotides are TGTGCCAGCAGCTCCGGGGGTCATGAGCAGTTCTTC. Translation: CASSSGGHEQFF. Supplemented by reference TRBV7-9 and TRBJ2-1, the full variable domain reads DTGVSQNPRHKITKRGQNVTFRCDPISEHNRLYWYRQTLGQGPEFLTYFQNEAQLEKSRLLSDRFSAERPKGSFSTLEIQRTEQGDSAMYLCASSSGGHEQFFGPGTRLTVL.

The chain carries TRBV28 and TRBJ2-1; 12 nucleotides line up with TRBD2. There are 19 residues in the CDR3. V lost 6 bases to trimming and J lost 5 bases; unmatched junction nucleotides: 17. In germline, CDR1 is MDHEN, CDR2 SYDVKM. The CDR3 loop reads CASRPRWLAGGREDNEQFF. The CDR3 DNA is TGTGCCAGCAGACCGCGTTGGCTAGCGGGGGGGAGGGAAGACAATGAGCAGTTCTTC.

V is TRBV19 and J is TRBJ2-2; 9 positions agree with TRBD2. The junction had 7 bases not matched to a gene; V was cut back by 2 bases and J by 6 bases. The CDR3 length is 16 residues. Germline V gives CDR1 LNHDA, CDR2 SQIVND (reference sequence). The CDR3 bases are TGTGCCAGTAGTATATCCGGCGGGAGGGGGGCCGGGGAGCTGTTTTTT. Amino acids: CASSISGGRGAGELFF.

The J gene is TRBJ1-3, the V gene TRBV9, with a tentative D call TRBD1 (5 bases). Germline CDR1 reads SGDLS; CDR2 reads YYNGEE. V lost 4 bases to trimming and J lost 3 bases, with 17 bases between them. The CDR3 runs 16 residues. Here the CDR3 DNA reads TGTGCCAGCAGCAACCTCCCGGACACTCTTGGAAACACCATATATTTT. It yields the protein CASSNLPDTLGNTIYF. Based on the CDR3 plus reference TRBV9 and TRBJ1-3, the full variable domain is DSGVTQTPKHLITATGQRVTLRCSPRSGDLSVYWYQQSLDQGLQFLIQYYNGEERAKGNILERFSAQQFPDLHSELNLSSLELGDSALYFCASSNLPDTLGNTIYFGEGSWLTVV.

The DNA for the CDR3 is TGTGCCAGTAGTTCCTATACTAGCGGGGCCCTGAATTGGCAGTTCTTC. Translated, it gives CASSSYTSGALNWQFF. The V gene is TRBV19, the J gene TRBJ2-1; 10 bases are a match to TRBD2. The length of the CDR3 is 16 residues. Germline CDR1 LNHDA, CDR2 SQIVND (reference sequence). After removal of 5 bases from V and 12 bases from J, the junction contained 16 bases not matched to a gene. Variable domain in full (rest from reference TRBV19 and TRBJ2-1): DGGITQSPKYLFRKEGQNVTLSCEQNLNHDAMYWYRQDPGQGLRLIYYSQIVNDFQKGDIAEGYSVSREKKESFPLTVTSAQKNPTAFYLCASSSYTSGALNWQFFGPGTRLTVL.

The CDR3 sequence is CASRLARGQHGELFF. The CDR3 nucleotides read TGTGCCAGTAGACTTGCCAGGGGGCAACACGGGGAGCTGTTTTTT. This chain joins TRBV19 and TRBJ2-2; 8 bases align to TRBD1. CDR1 is LNHDA, CDR2 SQIVND, per germline (reference sequence). The junction had 10 bases not matched to a gene; V was cut back by 6 bases and J by 7 bases. This CDR3 contains 15 residues.

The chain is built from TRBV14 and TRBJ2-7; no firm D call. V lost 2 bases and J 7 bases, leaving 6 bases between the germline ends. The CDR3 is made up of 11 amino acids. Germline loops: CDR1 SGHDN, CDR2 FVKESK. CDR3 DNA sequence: TGTGCCAGCAGCCAAAAGTGGGAGCAGTACTTC. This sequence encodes CASSQKWEQYF.

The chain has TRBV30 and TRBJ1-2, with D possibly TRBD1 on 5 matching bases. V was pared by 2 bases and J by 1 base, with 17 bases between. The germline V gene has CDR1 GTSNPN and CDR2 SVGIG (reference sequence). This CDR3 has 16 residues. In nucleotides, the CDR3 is TGTGCCTGGAGTATAAACAGGCCGAACCTTAACTATGGCTACACCTTC. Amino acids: CAWSINRPNLNYGYTF.